The 20 T cell receptor beta chains given below trace back to one sample, sequenced in a study of T cell responses to AZD1222 COVID-19 vaccine. The repertoire was sequenced with immunoSEQ multiplex PCR; TCRdb's copy has only in-frame clones and lacks some. The sample records 90,000 to 120,000 clones, approximately 89% being singletons. Specimen: peripheral blood, collected 28 days after the second dose of the MenACWY control vaccine. The source of these receptors is an adult who received the MenACWY meningococcal vaccine as a control.

The chain is built from TRBV5-5 and TRBJ1-6; TRBD1 agrees at 9 bases. CDR1 SGHKS and CDR2 YYEKEE come from the germline V gene (reference sequence). The V segment lost 1 base and the J segment 10 bases; nucleotides outside the gene matches: 6. The CDR3 extends over 15 amino acids. CDR3 sequence reads: CASSLTGQGRSPLHF. The CDR3 coding sequence is TGTGCCAGCAGCTTGACAGGACAGGGGAGGTCACCCCTCCACTTT.

This chain joins TRBV19 and TRBJ2-3; 8 bases agree with TRBD1. With 6 bases clipped from V and 7 bases from J, the junction kept 15 bases outside the gene matches. The CDR3 has 16 residues. Germline values: CDR1 LNHDA, CDR2 SQIVND (reference sequence). The CDR3 loop is CASRPRTGYLGYTQYF. CDR3 DNA: TGTGCCAGTAGGCCCCGGACAGGGTATTTGGGCTATACGCAGTATTTT.

The chain links TRBV28 to TRBJ1-2; D is uncertain. The germline CDR1 and CDR2 sequences are MDHEN and SYDVKM. V lost 3 bases to trimming and J lost 2 bases, with 10 bases between them. The CDR3 contains 14 residues. DNA for the CDR3: TGTGCCAGCAGTTTGAGTATAGGGAACTATGGCTACACCTTC. Translation: CASSLSIGNYGYTF.

This rearrangement joins TRBV19 to TRBJ2-4; 12 bases map to TRBD1. Losses at the gene ends were 5 bases for V and 7 bases for J; bases not matched to a gene: 12. CDR3 size: 17 residues. The V gene's germline CDR1 is LNHDA and CDR2 SQIVND (reference sequence). In nucleotides, the CDR3 is TGTGCCAGTAGTGGCCGACTGGGACAGGGGGCGGGGAACATTCAGTACTTC. Translated, it gives CASSGRLGQGAGNIQYF.

This clone was seen just once. The genes are TRBV28 and TRBJ1-4; the D gene is possibly TRBD1 (5 bases). Germline assignment: CDR1 MDHEN and CDR2 SYDVKM. Trimming removed 5 bases from V and 6 bases from J, with 16 bases in between. This CDR3 is built from 15 residues. CDR3 DNA sequence: TGTGCCAGCAGTCCCCCCGGGGGGGGATATGAAAAACTGTTTTTT. It is translated as CASSPPGGGYEKLFF.

The V call is TRBV7-2, the J call TRBJ2-1; D assignment may be TRBD1 or TRBD2 (7 bases each). V dropped 2 bases and J dropped 8 bases, with 13 bases sitting between them. CDR1 is SGHTA and CDR2 is FQGNSA in the germline V gene. This CDR3 has 14 residues. The CDR3 protein is CASSLMQGGDEQFF. The CDR3 DNA reads as TGTGCCAGCAGCTTAATGCAGGGGGGGGATGAGCAGTTCTTC.

The chain is built from TRBV5-1 and TRBJ2-7, with D maybe TRBD1 (5 bases). Germline CDR1 reads SGHRS; CDR2 reads YFSETQ. The length of the CDR3 is 12 residues. V was pared by 1 base and J by 7 bases, with 9 bases between. CDR3 nucleotides: TGCGCCAGCAGCTTGCCTAAGGGGGAGCAGTACTTC. Translated, it gives CASSLPKGEQYF.

This clone was seen a few times. The V gene is TRBV5-5, the J gene TRBJ2-5, with 9 positions matching TRBD1. The CDR3 length is 15 residues. Germline-derived CDR1 and CDR2 are SGHKS and YYEKEE (reference sequence). Trimming at V came to 4 bases and at J to 1 base, leaving 5 bases not matched to a gene. Written as DNA, the CDR3 is TGTGCCAGCAGCGCCCAGACAGGGGGCCAAGAGACCCAGTACTTC. This sequence encodes CASSAQTGGQETQYF.

In this sample, this clone turned up a few times. V gene TRBV6-5 combines with J gene TRBJ1-2; possibly TRBD1 for D (5 bases). The CDR3 totals 11 residues. The V end lost 6 bases, the J end lost 7 bases, and 9 bases lay between the germline ends. Germline assignment: CDR1 MNHEY and CDR2 SVGAGI. For the CDR3, the DNA is TGTGCCAGCAGCTCTACAGGTGGCTACACCTTC. This encodes CASSSTGGYTF.

This clone occurred a few times. The chain uses TRBV10-1 and TRBJ2-3; D unclear. CDR3 size: 13 residues. Germline CDR1 and CDR2: WNHNN and SYGVQD (reference sequence). Trimming shortened V by 4 bases and J by 5 bases, and 10 bases separated the two germline ends. CDR3 nucleotides: TGCGCCAGCAGTGCGACCCCTCGAGATACGCAGTATTTT. Translation: CASSATPRDTQYF.

The chain couples TRBV10-1 to TRBJ2-6; a weak D match, TRBD1 (5 bases). The V gene lost 4 bases and the J gene lost 0 bases, with 10 bases spanning the gap. CDR1 and CDR2 (germline): WNHNN, SYGVQD (reference sequence). CDR3 length: 16 amino acids. In DNA form, the CDR3 reads TGCGCCAGCAGTGCGCCCAGGGCCTCTGGGGCCAACGTCCTGACTTTC. Encoded protein: CASSAPRASGANVLTF.

The CDR3 here is CASRPDRGSAGELFF. The CDR3 DNA is TGTGCCAGCAGACCCGACAGAGGATCCGCCGGGGAGCTGTTTTTT. The chain recombines TRBV5-6 with TRBJ2-2, with D possibly being TRBD1 (5 bases). Trimming left V 5 bases short and J 6 bases short, with 17 bases between. The germline gives CDR1 SGHDT, CDR2 YYEEEE. This CDR3 is 15 amino acids long.

The chain carries TRBV29-1 and TRBJ2-1; 8 bases map to TRBD1. V shed 6 bases, J shed 8 bases, and the junction held 3 bases outside the gene matches. The length of the CDR3 is 11 residues. CDR1 SQVTM and CDR2 ANQGSEA come from the germline V gene. CDR3 DNA: TGCAGCGTAGACAGGGGACATGAGCAGTTCTTC. Translating it yields CSVDRGHEQFF.

This clone was detected once. The rearrangement links TRBV7-3 to TRBJ1-1, with D perhaps TRBD1 (5 bases). The CDR3 contains 13 residues. The germline V gene encodes CDR1 SGHTA and CDR2 FQGTGA. The V and J ends lost 4 bases and 8 bases respectively, with 14 bases between them. CDR3 amino acids: CASSSRGGREAFF. Here the CDR3 DNA reads TGTGCCAGCAGCTCAAGGGGAGGTCGGGAAGCTTTCTTT.

V is TRBV25-1 and J is TRBJ2-1, with D possibly called TRBD1 or TRBD2 (5 bases each). The CDR3 length is 12 residues. The germline V gene has CDR1 MGHDK and CDR2 SYGVNS. V lost 3 bases to trimming and J lost 10 bases, with 10 bases between them. The CDR3 DNA is TGTGCCAGCAGTGATCCGGGGCGGGAGCAGTTCTTC. Residues: CASSDPGREQFF.

The chain recombines TRBV5-4 with TRBJ1-2, with a weak D call TRBD1 (6 bases). V shed 1 base and J shed 4 bases, with 17 bases lying between them. The CDR3 contains 16 residues. The germline V gene encodes CDR1 SGHNT and CDR2 YYREEE (reference sequence). This chain's CDR3 is CASSLRTGSYVYGYTF. CDR3 nucleotide sequence: TGTGCCAGCAGCTTGAGAACAGGGAGTTATGTCTATGGCTACACCTTC.

This clone was seen a few times. This CDR3 is CASSLYQTADNSPLHF. CDR3 nucleotide sequence: TGTGCCAGCAGCTTGTATCAGACTGCGGATAATTCACCCCTCCACTTT. The chain recombines TRBV5-8 with TRBJ1-6, with D hard to call. V was pared by 1 base and J by 5 bases, with 13 bases between. This CDR3 has 16 residues. Per the germline V gene, CDR1 is SGHTS and CDR2 is YDEGEE.

The V call is TRBV9, the J call TRBJ1-1; TRBD1 might be the D (5 bases). Germline V lookup: CDR1 SGDLS, CDR2 YYNGEE. CDR3 length: 15 residues. Trimming removed 1 base from V and 0 bases from J, with 10 bases in between. CDR3 nucleotide sequence: TGTGCCAGCAGCGTACTTGACAGCTTGAACACTGAAGCTTTCTTT. Translation: CASSVLDSLNTEAFF.

V usage is TRBV27 and J usage is TRBJ1-2; 8 nucleotides match TRBD1. With 8 bases clipped from V and 7 bases from J, the junction kept 12 bases outside the gene matches. From germline, CDR1 is MNHEY and CDR2 SMNVEV (reference sequence). The CDR3 is 14 amino acids. The DNA of the CDR3 is TGTGCCAGCGGACCTAGACAGGGGATGTTTGGCTACACCTTC. Residues: CASGPRQGMFGYTF.

V gene TRBV30 combines with J gene TRBJ2-7, with TRBD1 identical over 9 bases. Germline CDR1 GTSNPN, CDR2 SVGIG (reference sequence). The trim removed 7 bases at V and 3 bases at J, leaving 7 bases unmatched. This CDR3 comprises 13 residues. CDR3 nucleotides: TGTGCCTTAGGAGGACAGGGGATCTACGAGCAGTACTTC. It yields the protein CALGGQGIYEQYF.